The 6 T cell receptor beta chains given below trace back to one sample, sequenced in a study of PD-1 blockade in mismatch repair-deficient tumors. The data were produced by immunoSEQ multiplex PCR, yet TCRdb's version contains in-frame clones alone and is incomplete. Of approximately 100,000 clones in the sample, 82% were seen once. The sample in question was peripheral blood, obtained 30 to 36 weeks after starting pembrolizumab. The receptor set was obtained from an adult with mismatch repair-deficient cancer.

The chain employs TRBV2 and TRBJ2-3; 10 bases map to TRBD2. Germline V gene lookup returns CDR1 SNHLY and CDR2 FYNNEI. V trimming: 2 bases; J trimming: 7 bases; junction bases outside the gene matches: 3. This CDR3 spans 14 amino acids. CDR3 DNA: TGTGCCAGCAGTGAATCTAGCGGGAGTTATACGCAGTATTTT. Encoded protein: CASSESSGSYTQYF. The full variable domain, completed using reference TRBV2 and TRBJ2-3, is EPEVTQTPSHQVTQMGQEVILRCVPISNHLYFYWYRQILGQKVEFLVSFYNNEISEKSEIFDDQFSVERPDGSNFTLKIRSTKLEDSAMYFCASSESSGSYTQYFGPGTRLTVL.

As concerns this clone: Mismatch with germline at one junction end may stem from a read error. J is TRBJ2-2 and V is TRBV7-7, with a possible D match to TRBD2 (5 bases). CDR1 and CDR2 (germline): SSHAT, FNYEAQ (reference sequence). The length of the CDR3 is 16 residues. The CDR3 loop reads CASSLPGRENTGELFF. The DNA of the CDR3 is TGTGCTAGCAGCTTACCGGGGAGAGAGAACACCGGGGAGCTGTTTTTT. Full variable domain (missing parts from reference TRBV7-7 and TRBJ2-2): GAGVSQSPRYKVTKRGQDVTLRCDPISSHATLYWYQQALGQGPEFLTYFNYEAQPDKSGLPSDRFSAERPEGSISTLTIQRTEQRDSAMYRCASSLPGRENTGELFFGEGSRLTVL.

V is TRBV7-6 and J is TRBJ2-7; D may match TRBD1 or TRBD2 (6 bases each). This CDR3 has 15 residues. Germline-derived CDR1 and CDR2 are SGHVS and FNYEAQ. V was clipped by 5 bases and J by 2 bases, with 16 bases between them. CDR3 sequence: CASSVVEGGAYEQYF. The CDR3, as DNA: TGTGCCAGCAGCGTCGTGGAGGGGGGAGCCTACGAGCAGTACTTC.

The chain combines TRBV18 with TRBJ1-1; D remains unclear. The V gene's germline CDR1 is KGHSH and CDR2 LQKENI. The V end was cut by 3 bases, the J end by 3 bases, with 20 bases between. This CDR3 is built from 17 residues. The CDR3 DNA reads TGTGCCAGCTCACCGCAGACGGTAGCGGGTTTGTACACTGAAGCTTTCTTT. It codes for CASSPQTVAGLYTEAFF.

The chain links TRBV5-1 to TRBJ2-7; 11 bases fit TRBD2. Germline-derived CDR1 and CDR2 are SGHRS and YFSETQ. The CDR3 runs 16 residues. J lost 2 bases, V lost 5 bases, and 9 bases had no gene match. CDR3 DNA sequence: TGCGCCAGCAGAAGACTAGCGGGATTTTCGGCCTACGAGCAGTACTTC. Its translation is CASRRLAGFSAYEQYF.

In its sample, this clone was seen once. Here the CDR3 reads CASSIGKGSNQPQHF. Here the CDR3 DNA reads TGTGCCAGTAGTATAGGAAAGGGGAGCAATCAGCCCCAGCATTTT. The chain couples TRBV19 to TRBJ1-5; TRBD1 might be the D (5 bases). Germline V gene data show CDR1 as LNHDA and CDR2 as SQIVND (reference sequence). With 1 base removed from V and 1 base from J, the gap between germline ends came to 8 bases. The CDR3 extends over 15 amino acids.